The sequence of this T cell receptor beta chain was determined in a study of T cell repertoires in cytomegalovirus infection. About the research overall: It can be stated that public TCR beta signatures indicated CMV infection as well as a matching HLA type.

This clonotype was recorded a few times. Its antigen is not identified. V gave up 6 bases and J gave up 4 bases; unmatched junction bases: 13. Germline V CDR1 and CDR2: MNHEY, SVGEGT. This CDR3 region has 17 residues. Points from the study as a whole: Ex vivo, HLA-C-restricted CMV-specific TCR beta clonotypes prevailed over the rest of the response. The study identified carriers of CMV plus the relevant HLA from cumulative public TCR beta family frequency.

TCRdb re-analysed the reads in MiXCR, keeping a single row per CDR3 protein. The data contain roughly 500,000 distinct CDR3 sequences, roughly a third of them singletons. The specimen was cultured PBMCs, collected from culture after CMV antigen stimulation. This receptor was identified in a human donor in good health (CMV status not recorded). Some clones in this sample may be carry-over from other donors' samples. V gene TRBV6-2 or TRBV6-3 combines with J gene TRBJ2-7; 12 positions agree with TRBD2. CDR3 protein: CASSYDRLAGAPYEQYV. The DNA for the CDR3 is TGTGCCAGCAGCTACGACCGACTAGCGGGAGCCCCTTACGAGCAGTACGTC.